Shown below are 32 T cell receptor beta chains from a single sample sequenced in a study of cytomegalovirus exposure and HLA in healthy donors. Primers for the PCR totalled 60 Vbeta and 13 Jbeta. Here immunoSEQ multiplex PCR was the method, and the copy in TCRdb shows in-frame clones only, minus some. In the table there are 100,000 to 150,000 clones, approximately 80% of which are singletons. Material for sequencing was PBMCs. These TCRs come from a woman aged 35 to 49 in good health and CMV-seronegative.

The CDR3 spells CASSQTRGSSYEQYF. CDR3 coding DNA: TGCGCCAGCAGCCAAACCCGGGGGTCATCCTACGAGCAGTACTTC. This chain joins TRBV4-3 and TRBJ2-7; TRBD2 might be the D (6 bases). This CDR3 is 15 amino acids long. V was shortened by 2 bases and J by 1 base, with 12 bases between the two germline ends. Germline loops: CDR1 LGHNA, CDR2 YSLEER.

Many counts were recorded for this clone. The DNA of the CDR3 is TGTGCCACCCAAAAAGAAAGCCGTGAGGCTTTCTTT. Translating it yields CATQKESREAFF. The V gene is TRBV25-1, the J gene TRBJ1-1; D ambiguous. This CDR3 has 12 amino acids. Trimming pared 10 bases from V and 11 bases from J, leaving 20 bases between. CDR1 and CDR2 from the germline V gene are MGHDK and SYGVNS.

The V and J genes are TRBV6-1 and TRBJ2-1; 10 nucleotides align to TRBD2. This CDR3 region has 18 residues. Germline CDR1 reads MNHNS; CDR2 reads SASEGT. Germline trimming cut 4 bases from V and 0 bases from J; bases unmatched to any gene: 9. The CDR3 loop reads CASSARGSGGISYNEQFF. CDR3 DNA: TGTGCCAGCAGTGCTCGGGGTAGCGGGGGGATCTCCTACAATGAGCAGTTCTTC.

V gene TRBV6-5 combines with J gene TRBJ1-3; no reliable D call. V was clipped by 7 bases and J by 0 bases, with 13 bases between them. CDR1 is MNHEY, CDR2 SVGAGI, per germline. This CDR3 is 15 amino acids long. CDR3 residues: CASMEDETSGNTIYF. For the CDR3, the DNA is TGTGCCAGCATGGAGGACGAAACCTCTGGAAACACCATATATTTT.

The rearrangement uses TRBV20-1 and TRBJ1-2, with D hard to call. There are 11 residues in the CDR3. V gave up 6 bases and J gave up 5 bases, with 10 bases separating them. The V gene's germline CDR1 is DFQATT and CDR2 SNEGSKA (reference sequence). The CDR3 coding sequence is TGCAGTGCCCGGCGGGGATATGGCTACACCTTC. This gives the protein CSARRGYGYTF.

The V and J genes are TRBV5-1 and TRBJ2-1, with TRBD2 matching 8 bases. CDR3 size: 15 residues. Germline V gene lookup returns CDR1 SGHRS and CDR2 YFSETQ. J lost 8 bases, V lost 2 bases, and 9 bases had no gene match. CDR3: CASSFAAGGSYEQFF. CDR3 DNA: TGCGCCAGCAGCTTTGCGGCGGGGGGTTCTTATGAGCAGTTCTTC.

The chain links TRBV5-1 to TRBJ2-6; D gene unclear. Trimming removed 4 bases at V and 0 bases at J, with 8 bases between. In germline, CDR1 is SGHRS, CDR2 YFSETQ. The CDR3 covers 15 residues. In DNA form, the CDR3 reads TGCGCCAGCAGCCGCACAAACTCTGGGGCCAACGTCCTGACTTTC. Amino acid sequence: CASSRTNSGANVLTF.

This sequence joins TRBV6-5 and TRBJ1-1; D perhaps matches TRBD1 (5 bases). This CDR3 is built from 14 residues. V lost 3 bases, J lost 2 bases, and 10 bases lay in between. Germline V gene data show CDR1 as MNHEY and CDR2 as SVGAGI. The CDR3 DNA sequence: TGTGCCAGCAGTTATGACAGAATAAACACTGAAGCTTTCTTT. The encoded protein is CASSYDRINTEAFF.

This clone showed up just once. The genes are TRBV27 and TRBJ2-5; D is uncertain. CDR1 and CDR2 (germline): MNHEY, SMNVEV (reference sequence). Trimming removed 0 bases at V and 1 base at J, with 6 bases between. The CDR3 length is 14 residues. CDR3 in amino acids: CASSLSLRQETQYF. The CDR3 DNA is TGTGCCAGCAGTTTATCCCTCCGCCAAGAGACCCAGTACTTC.

This clone was detected only a few times. The rearrangement links TRBV6-4 to TRBJ1-2; the D gene is possibly TRBD1 (6 bases). Between the trimmed V and J ends, which lost 2 bases and 4 bases, there was a span of 11 bases. From germline, CDR1 is MRHNA and CDR2 SNTAGT. The CDR3 contains 14 residues. CDR3 residues: CASSDGGTVYGYTF. The CDR3 nucleotides are TGTGCCAGCAGTGACGGGGGCACCGTCTATGGCTACACCTTC.

This chain joins TRBV6-5 and TRBJ1-2, with D tentatively TRBD1 (5 bases). Germline loops: CDR1 MNHEY, CDR2 SVGAGI. The ends were cut back, 6 bases at V and 3 bases at J, with 11 bases in the middle. The CDR3 runs 13 residues. The CDR3 bases are TGTGCCAGCAGCTCAGGGCCTTACTATGGCTACACCTTC. Translation gives CASSSGPYYGYTF.

This clone was counted a few times. The chain uses TRBV4-3 and TRBJ1-1; a possible D gene is TRBD1 (6 bases). The CDR3 totals 15 residues. V was pared by 3 bases and J by 0 bases, with 11 bases between. CDR1 LGHNA and CDR2 YSLEER come from the germline V gene. Here the CDR3 DNA reads TGCGCCAGCAGCCACTTAACAGGGTTGAACACTGAAGCTTTCTTT. It encodes CASSHLTGLNTEAFF.

This clone was observed a single time. The chain combines TRBV6-1 with TRBJ1-1; a weak D match, TRBD1 (6 bases). There are 12 residues in the CDR3. V lost 6 bases to trimming and J lost 1 base, with 6 bases between them. Looked up from germline, CDR1 is MNHNS and CDR2 is SASEGT. CDR3 loop: CASRTGNTEAFF. In DNA form, the CDR3 reads TGTGCCAGCAGGACAGGGAACACTGAAGCTTTCTTT.

This clone came up a few times. V is TRBV11-1 and J is TRBJ2-6; D call uncertain. This CDR3 contains 15 residues. Germline CDR1 SGHAT, CDR2 FQDESV (reference sequence). The V gene lost 2 bases and the J gene lost 4 bases, with 9 bases spanning the gap. CDR3 sequence: CASSLRSTGANVLTF. In DNA, the CDR3 is TGTGCCAGCAGCTTACGGTCCACCGGGGCCAACGTCCTGACTTTC.

This clone was seen a few times. The rearrangement links TRBV6-5 to TRBJ1-5; 7 nucleotides line up with TRBD1. In germline, CDR1 is MNHEY, CDR2 SVGAGI. This CDR3 has 14 residues. V shed 5 bases, J shed 1 base, and the junction held 2 bases outside the gene matches. Written as DNA, the CDR3 is TGTGCCAGCAGTGAGACAGGGAGCAATCAGCCCCAGCATTTT. It yields the protein CASSETGSNQPQHF.

The rearrangement uses TRBV2 and TRBJ1-6; TRBD1 matches at 10 bases. V lost 4 bases, J lost 7 bases, and 4 bases stayed unmatched. The CDR3 has 15 residues. In germline, CDR1 is SNHLY, CDR2 FYNNEI. CDR3 amino acids: CASSADRGRNSPLHF. The CDR3 bases are TGTGCCAGCAGTGCGGACAGGGGGAGGAATTCACCCCTCCACTTT.

V usage is TRBV7-2 and J usage is TRBJ2-2; D possibly corresponds to TRBD2 (5 bases). In germline, CDR1 is SGHTA, CDR2 FQGNSA. The CDR3 covers 15 residues. V was clipped by 1 base and J by 4 bases, with 10 bases between them. CDR3 DNA sequence: TGTGCCAGCAGCTTAGAACTAGTGAGCACCGGGGAGCTGTTTTTT. This translates into CASSLELVSTGELFF.

The V gene is TRBV6-6, the J gene TRBJ2-7, with TRBD2 matching over 9 bases. With V trimmed by 0 bases and J by 7 bases, 7 bases remained unmatched. The CDR3 loop spans 15 amino acids. Germline V CDR1 and CDR2: MNHNY, SVGAGI (reference sequence). The CDR3 DNA reads TGTGCCAGCAGTTACTCGGGCGGGGGGGCGGGGGAGCAGTACTTC. It specifies CASSYSGGGAGEQYF.

The CDR3 protein is CASSVAGSQPQHF. The CDR3 DNA reads TGTGCCAGCAGCGTCGCCGGGTCACAGCCCCAGCATTTT. This chain connects TRBV9 to TRBJ1-5; no definite D call. In germline, CDR1 is SGDLS, CDR2 YYNGEE. The CDR3 is 13 residues long. The ends were cut back, 2 bases at V and 7 bases at J, with 10 bases in the middle.

For this clone: Other DNA variants within this sample encode the same CDR3. The V and J genes are TRBV5-1 and TRBJ1-2, with no clear D. This CDR3 has 13 residues. The germline V gene has CDR1 SGHRS and CDR2 YFSETQ. V dropped 0 bases and J dropped 5 bases, with 8 bases sitting between them. The CDR3 is CASSLDGSYGYTF. CDR3 coding DNA: TGCGCCAGCAGCTTGGACGGGAGTTATGGCTACACCTTC.

The CDR3 DNA is TGTGCTAGTGGTTTGATTCTTGGGACTAGCGCAACCTACAATGAGCAGTTCTTC. Residues: CASGLILGTSATYNEQFF. The chain couples TRBV12-5 to TRBJ2-1; TRBD2 matches 10 bases. Unmatched junction bases numbered 9, after V lost 2 bases and J lost 2 bases. The CDR3 spans 18 residues. Germline-derived CDR1 and CDR2 are LGHNT and FRNRAP. Together with reference TRBV12-5 and TRBJ2-1, the CDR3 gives the full variable domain: DARVTQTPRHKVTEMGQEVTMRCQPILGHNTVFWYRQTMMQGLELLAYFRNRAPLDDSGMPKDRFSAEMPDATLATLKIQPSEPRDSAVYFCASGLILGTSATYNEQFFGPGTRLTVL.

This chain joins TRBV18 and TRBJ1-6; no definite D call. The CDR3 consists of 13 residues. Germline V gene data show CDR1 as KGHSH and CDR2 as LQKENI. V lost 3 bases and J 8 bases, leaving 8 bases between the germline ends. CDR3 sequence reads: CASSPLADSPLHF. The CDR3 nucleotides are TGTGCCAGCTCACCGCTGGCGGATTCACCCCTCCACTTT.

V usage is TRBV5-4 and J usage is TRBJ1-2; 7 bases line up with TRBD1. CDR3 length equals 14 residues. V dropped 2 bases and J dropped 4; count of bases not matched to a gene: 5. Looked up from germline, CDR1 is SGHNT and CDR2 is YYREEE (reference sequence). The DNA for the CDR3 is TGTGCCAGCAGCTTCGGACAGGAGGGCTATGGCTACACCTTC. Its protein is CASSFGQEGYGYTF.

V usage is TRBV6-6 and J usage is TRBJ1-4; D uncertain. The V gene lost 2 bases and the J gene lost 7 bases, with 14 bases spanning the gap. This CDR3 is 15 amino acids long. The germline V gene has CDR1 MNHNY and CDR2 SVGAGI (reference sequence). The CDR3 region is CASSYEKRGGEKLFF. CDR3 coding DNA: TGTGCCAGCAGTTACGAGAAACGGGGAGGTGAAAAACTGTTTTTT.

This chain links TRBV11-3 with TRBJ2-3, with a possible D match to TRBD1 (6 bases). Germline V gene lookup returns CDR1 SGHNT and CDR2 YENEEA. Trimming removed 1 base from V and 4 bases from J, with 6 bases in between. This CDR3 is 13 amino acids long. CDR3: CASSLAGADTQYF. The CDR3 nucleotides are TGTGCCAGCAGCTTAGCAGGGGCAGATACGCAGTATTTT.

The CDR3 DNA reads TGTGCCAGCAGCCAACCCCGGGGGGGCCGGGCCGGGGAGCTGTTTTTT. Translation gives CASSQPRGGRAGELFF. The rearrangement links TRBV4-2 to TRBJ2-2; TRBD2 matches at 8 bases. V shed 2 bases and J 6 bases; nucleotides not matched to a gene: 8. CDR1 is LGHNA, CDR2 YNFKEQ, per germline. The CDR3 runs to 16 residues.

The DNA for the CDR3 is TGCAGCGTTGAAGTGGAGGGATCAGGGGCCAACGTCCTGACTTTC. It translates to CSVEVEGSGANVLTF. The chain uses TRBV29-1 and TRBJ2-6, with D possibly matching TRBD2 (6 bases). The CDR3 is 15 residues long. Germline CDR1 reads SQVTM; CDR2 reads ANQGSEA. The V gene lost 1 base and the J gene lost 4 bases, with 11 bases spanning the gap.

This chain joins TRBV7-2 and TRBJ2-2; 8 nucleotides agree with TRBD1. V gave up 0 bases and J gave up 1 base; unmatched junction bases: 1. Germline assignment: CDR1 SGHTA and CDR2 FQGNSA. The CDR3 runs to 16 residues. DNA of the CDR3: TGTGCCAGCAGCTTAGCAGGGACAGGGAACACCGGGGAGCTGTTTTTT. It translates to CASSLAGTGNTGELFF.

The rearrangement links TRBV28 to TRBJ1-1; TRBD1 is a possible D gene (6 bases). The germline gives CDR1 MDHEN, CDR2 SYDVKM. Trimming took 5 bases from V and 3 from J, leaving 19 bases between them. The CDR3 has 16 residues. CDR3 amino acids: CASSIQGTGRYTEAFF. The CDR3, as DNA: TGTGCCAGCAGTATACAGGGTACGGGGCGGTACACTGAAGCTTTCTTT.

Only a few counts were recorded for this clone. V and J are TRBV2 and TRBJ2-7; D remains ambiguous. V lost 6 bases, J lost 9 bases, and 15 bases lay in between. The germline V gene encodes CDR1 SNHLY and CDR2 FYNNEI. The CDR3 extends over 12 amino acids. The CDR3 region is CASSSTVRAQYF. The CDR3 nucleotides are TGTGCCAGCAGCTCTACCGTTCGCGCGCAGTACTTC.

V and J are TRBV28 and TRBJ1-1, with D hard to call. The CDR3 is 17 amino acids. V lost 2 bases to trimming and J lost 6 bases, with 22 bases between them. Germline V gene data show CDR1 as MDHEN and CDR2 as SYDVKM. The CDR3 DNA reads as TGTGCCAGCAGTTTAGGGAGGCGCGAGTCGGCCGGTGCTGAAGCTTTCTTT. Protein product: CASSLGRRESAGAEAFF.

V usage is TRBV10-3 and J usage is TRBJ1-4; 9 positions match TRBD1. The CDR3 is 14 amino acids. Trimming cost V 10 bases and J 10 bases; bases outside gene matches: 13. From germline, CDR1 is ENHRY and CDR2 SYGVKD. CDR3 coding DNA: TGTGCCACCACATTTGGGACAGGGCTTGGAAAACTGTTTTTT. Amino acid sequence: CATTFGTGLGKLFF.